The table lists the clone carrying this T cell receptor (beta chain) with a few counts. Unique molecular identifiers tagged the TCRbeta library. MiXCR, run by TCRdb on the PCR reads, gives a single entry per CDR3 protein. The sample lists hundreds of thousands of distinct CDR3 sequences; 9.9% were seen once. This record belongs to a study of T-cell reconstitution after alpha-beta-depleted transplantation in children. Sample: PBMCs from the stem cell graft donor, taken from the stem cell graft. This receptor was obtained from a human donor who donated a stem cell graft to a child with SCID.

CDR3 DNA: TGCGCCAGCAGCATACTAGCGACCTCCTACGAGCAGTACTTC. It yields the protein CASSILATSYEQYF. The genes are TRBV5-1 and TRBJ2-7; 7 bases line up with TRBD2. In germline, CDR1 is SGHRS, CDR2 YFSETQ. Trimming cost V 4 bases and J 0 bases; bases outside gene matches: 4. The CDR3 totals 14 residues.